This passage covers 23 T cell receptor beta chains from one sample sequenced in a study of T cells in Graves' hyperthyroidism and ophthalmopathy. What was amplified from RNA transcripts were TCR beta CDR3 regions. Carried out on the TCR CDR3, a first-round RT-PCR used the HTBI primer set. TCRdb re-derived calls from the multiplex PCR reads in MiXCR, one entry per CDR3 protein. The sample has about half a million distinct CDR3 sequences; approximately 25% are singletons. Sample: blood. The source of these receptors is a young woman with Graves' ophthalmopathy.

The chain employs TRBV6-1 and TRBJ1-2, with no clear D. Germline V gene lookup returns CDR1 MNHNS and CDR2 SASEGT. This CDR3 has 12 residues. Trimming stripped 10 bases from V and 4 bases from J, with 13 bases between. The CDR3 is CATGLFVYGYTF. The CDR3 DNA sequence: TGTGCCACCGGACTGTTCGTCTATGGCTACACCTTC.

This clonotype was observed a handful of times. The chain couples TRBV24-1 to TRBJ2-3; 8 bases fit TRBD1. J was trimmed by 0 bases and V by 6 bases; bases with no gene match: 1. The CDR3 is 14 residues long. The germline gives CDR1 KGHDR, CDR2 SFDVKD. In DNA, the CDR3 is TGTGCCACCAGTTGGACAGGGAGCACAGATACGCAGTATTTT. Translating it yields CATSWTGSTDTQYF.

This clonotype was seen repeatedly, ten times or more. The rearrangement links TRBV29-1 to TRBJ1-3, with D unresolved. Germline V gives CDR1 SQVTM, CDR2 ANQGSEA. CDR3 length: 13 residues. Trimming left V 4 bases short and J 0 bases short, with 7 bases between. The CDR3 sequence is CSVATSSGNTIYF. CDR3 nucleotides: TGCAGCGTTGCGACCAGCTCTGGAAACACCATATATTTT.

This clonotype was detected a few times. The rearrangement links TRBV12-3 or TRBV12-4 to TRBJ2-3; D is perhaps TRBD1 (6 bases). Trimming took off 8 bases at V and 0 bases at J, with 15 bases between the two ends. CDR3 length: 15 residues. CDR3 nucleotide sequence: TGTGCCAGCCACAGGGCTTTAACTAGCACAGATACGCAGTATTTT. The encoded protein is CASHRALTSTDTQYF.

This clonotype has more than one count but fewer than ten. The V and J genes are TRBV28 and TRBJ2-7, with 7 bases identical to TRBD2. Trimming cost V 6 bases and J 7 bases; bases outside gene matches: 15. The CDR3 consists of 15 residues. Germline lookup yields CDR1 MDHEN and CDR2 SYDVKM. The CDR3 nucleotides are TGTGCCAGCAGCCCCGGGGGGTCTTTAGCGCGAGAGCAGTACTTC. Protein: CASSPGGSLAREQYF.

J is TRBJ1-5 and V is TRBV6-5; D may be TRBD1 (5 bases). Germline loops: CDR1 MNHEY, CDR2 SVGAGI. V lost 2 bases and J 0 bases, leaving 8 bases between the germline ends. The CDR3 sequence is 15 residues long. CDR3 nucleotides: TGTGCCAGCAGTTACCGGGACGGTAGCAATCAGCCCCAGCATTTT. Its protein is CASSYRDGSNQPQHF.

Many counts were recorded for this clonotype. The genes are TRBV2 and TRBJ1-1; 9 bases map to TRBD1. Germline V gene data show CDR1 as SNHLY and CDR2 as FYNNEI. The J segment lost 3 bases and the V segment lost 7 bases, leaving 6 bases of the junction unmatched. There are 14 residues in the CDR3. In DNA, the CDR3 is TGTGCCAGCATCGGGCGGACAGGGGACACTGAAGCTTTCTTT. This encodes CASIGRTGDTEAFF.

The V and J genes are TRBV5-1 and TRBJ2-2, with TRBD2 as a possible D gene (6 bases). The germline CDR1 and CDR2 sequences are SGHRS and YFSETQ. This CDR3 is built from 16 residues. V shed 0 bases and J shed 5 bases, with 14 bases lying between them. The chain's CDR3 is CASSLGAAGRTGELFF. In DNA, the CDR3 is TGCGCCAGCAGCTTGGGGGCTGCGGGACGGACCGGGGAGCTGTTTTTT.

Only a few counts were recorded for this clonotype. This chain joins TRBV9 and TRBJ2-7; TRBD1 matches at 10 bases. V was pared by 3 bases and J by 7 bases, with 10 bases of the junction left unmatched. CDR1 and CDR2 (germline): SGDLS, YYNGEE. The CDR3 is 15 amino acids. Here the CDR3 reads CASSGLGQGTREQYF. CDR3 coding DNA: TGTGCCAGCAGCGGACTGGGACAGGGGACTCGTGAGCAGTACTTC.

This clonotype came up many times. A read error is possible here, since a much larger clone lies one base away. The V call is TRBV12-3 or TRBV12-4, the J call TRBJ1-1, with D possibly being TRBD1 (6 bases). V was pared by 6 bases and J by 1 base, with 15 bases between. The CDR3 length is 15 residues. The CDR3 spells CASRNRDVENTEAFF. For the CDR3, the DNA is TGTGCCAGCAGGAACAGGGATGTGGAGAACACTGAAGCTTTCTTT.

The chain joins TRBV11-3 to TRBJ2-7, with 9 bases identical to TRBD1. The germline gives CDR1 SGHNT, CDR2 YENEEA. The CDR3 is 15 residues long. The ends lost 3 bases at V and 2 bases at J; junction bases unmatched: 5. The CDR3 sequence: CASSFGGQGPYEQYF. CDR3 nucleotide sequence: TGTGCCAGCAGCTTCGGGGGACAGGGCCCCTACGAGCAGTACTTC.

In this sample, this clonotype turned up a few times. J is TRBJ1-5 and V is TRBV12-3 or TRBV12-4, with D perhaps matching TRBD1 (6 bases). Trimming cost V 4 bases and J 2 bases, with 21 bases left between them. The CDR3 runs 18 residues. CDR3 DNA: TGTGCCAGCAGTTGGGGGGGCTCGGAGTTAAGTGGCAATCAGCCCCAGCATTTT. It codes for CASSWGGSELSGNQPQHF.

As for this clonotype: The CDR3 does not close with the conserved phenylalanine or tryptophan, likely indicating a read error. The chain carries TRBV11-2 and TRBJ2-5; D is undetermined. Looked up from germline, CDR1 is SGHAT and CDR2 is FQNNGV. The CDR3 has 15 residues. The CDR3 sequence: CASSLVIGYQESQYY. CDR3 coding DNA: TGTGCCAGCAGCTTAGTTATAGGGTACCAAGAGTCCCAGTACTAC.

This clonotype has ten or more counts. The chain is built from TRBV12-3 or TRBV12-4 and TRBJ1-2; 7 bases are a match to TRBD1. Trimming cost V 5 bases and J 8 bases; bases outside gene matches: 8. The CDR3 has 13 amino acids. CDR3 residues: CASSIYRGEGYTF. DNA of the CDR3: TGTGCCAGCAGTATCTACAGGGGTGAGGGCTACACCTTC.

The chain is built from TRBV6-1 and TRBJ1-3; D gene uncertain. Trimming took off 7 bases at V and 0 bases at J, with 16 bases between the two ends. The CDR3 contains 16 residues. The V gene's germline CDR1 is MNHNS and CDR2 SASEGT. The CDR3 DNA follows: TGTGCCAGCACCGGTCGACTGGCTAGCTCTGGAAACACCATATATTTT. As protein: CASTGRLASSGNTIYF.

V usage is TRBV12-5 and J usage is TRBJ1-1; perhaps TRBD1 as D (5 bases). The germline V gene has CDR1 LGHNT and CDR2 FRNRAP. This CDR3 region has 13 residues. V was trimmed by 4 bases and J by 2 bases, leaving 8 bases between them. The CDR3: CASGSGGNTEAFF. The CDR3, as DNA: TGTGCTAGTGGTTCCGGGGGTAACACTGAAGCTTTCTTT.

The chain couples TRBV6-5 to TRBJ2-7; TRBD1 or TRBD2 may be the D gene (5 bases each). V lost 2 bases and J lost 2, with 13 bases in between. Germline loops: CDR1 MNHEY, CDR2 SVGAGI. This CDR3 has 15 amino acids. This CDR3 reads CASSYATGPPYEQYF. The CDR3 region has the DNA TGTGCCAGCAGTTACGCTACGGGGCCTCCCTACGAGCAGTACTTC.

This clonotype was seen ten or more times. The rearrangement uses TRBV6-1 and TRBJ2-2; D tentatively fits TRBD1 or TRBD2 (5 bases each). This CDR3 spans 15 amino acids. Germline values: CDR1 MNHNS, CDR2 SASEGT. V dropped 6 bases and J dropped 3 bases, with 14 bases sitting between them. The CDR3 region is CASRVHGAHTGELFF. In DNA, the CDR3 is TGTGCCAGCAGGGTTCACGGGGCCCACACCGGGGAGCTGTTTTTT.

There are many counts of this clonotype. CDR3 nucleotide sequence: TGTGCCAGCAGTTACGCTGGGAGGGCCGACGAGCAGTACTTC. Translation gives CASSYAGRADEQYF. This chain links TRBV6-2 or TRBV6-3 with TRBJ2-7, with 7 bases identical to TRBD2. This CDR3 has 14 residues. Per germline, CDR1 MNHEY and CDR2 SVGEGT. Trimming at V came to 2 bases and at J to 5 bases, leaving 6 bases not matched to a gene.

In this sample, this clonotype turned up many times. This could be a read error, since a much larger clone is one nucleotide away. The chain uses TRBV7-3 and TRBJ1-1; D might be TRBD1 (6 bases). CDR3 length: 13 residues. The V end lost 4 bases, the J end lost 4 bases, and 10 bases lay between the germline ends. Germline lookup yields CDR1 SGHTA and CDR2 FQGTGA. The CDR3 here is CASSSTGTTEAFF. CDR3 sequence (DNA): TGTGCCAGCAGCTCTACAGGGACCACTGAAGCTTTCTTT.

The chain combines TRBV6-1 with TRBJ2-7; the D gene is possibly TRBD1 (5 bases). This CDR3 is built from 15 residues. V was shortened by 1 base and J by 6 bases, with 16 bases between the two germline ends. The germline V gene has CDR1 MNHNS and CDR2 SASEGT. CDR3: CASSEVRPGPVEQYF. CDR3 DNA: TGTGCCAGCAGTGAAGTTAGGCCAGGGCCTGTCGAGCAGTACTTC.

This clonotype has at least ten counts. CDR3 sequence: CASSTYPGGSGYTF. The CDR3 nucleotides are TGTGCCAGCAGCACCTACCCAGGGGGCTCTGGCTACACCTTC. The chain is built from TRBV12-3 or TRBV12-4 and TRBJ1-2, with 8 positions matching TRBD1. With 6 bases clipped from V and 7 bases from J, the junction kept 10 bases outside the gene matches. The CDR3 has 14 amino acids.

Ten or more counts support this clonotype. The chain combines TRBV6-5 with TRBJ2-5; D is unclear. Germline V gives CDR1 MNHEY, CDR2 SVGAGI. V lost 0 bases, J lost 5 bases, and 13 bases lay in between. The CDR3 contains 15 residues. DNA for the CDR3: TGTGCCAGCAGTTACTCGAGAGGCACACTGGAGACCCAGTACTTC. It codes for CASSYSRGTLETQYF.